The 21 T cell receptor beta chains presented below share a single source sample, sequenced in a study of blood T cell repertoires in COVID-19 (dated by TCRdb to the early 2020s). Library preparation used the immunoSEQ multiplex PCR assay. Not all clones reach the TCRdb copy of this immuneACCESS table, which keeps in-frame sequences only. Checked studies attribute under half of the gap to unresolved V genes and leave the rest unexplained. This sample comprises approximately 300,000 clones, 85% to 90% of them detected only once. Around 11% of the sample is in the top ten clones. The sample comprised peripheral blood. All receptors come from a woman younger than 45 with COVID-19, enrolled during active disease.

The genes are TRBV9 and TRBJ2-5, with 8 bases fitting TRBD1. The CDR3 consists of 14 residues. Germline V CDR1 and CDR2: SGDLS, YYNGEE. After removal of 4 bases from V and 3 bases from J, the junction contained 5 bases not matched to a gene. The CDR3, as DNA: TGTGCCAGCAGCTCTCTGACAGGGGAAGAGACCCAGTACTTC. Its translation is CASSSLTGEETQYF.

This chain joins TRBV30 and TRBJ2-2; maybe TRBD2 (6 bases). Trimming removed 2 bases at V and 2 bases at J, with 9 bases between. The CDR3 loop spans 14 amino acids. The germline V gene has CDR1 GTSNPN and CDR2 SVGIG (reference sequence). The CDR3 here is CAWSRGSNTGELFF. DNA for the CDR3: TGTGCCTGGAGTCGGGGGTCCAACACCGGGGAGCTGTTTTTT.

About this clone: Other DNA sequences from this sample encode an identical CDR3 as well. The V gene is TRBV29-1, the J gene TRBJ2-7, with D possibly matching TRBD2 (6 bases). The CDR3 length is 13 residues. The V and J ends lost 1 base and 3 bases respectively, with 10 bases between them. CDR1 is SQVTM and CDR2 is ANQGSEA in the germline V gene. The CDR3 sequence: CSVEGQGGYEQYF. CDR3 sequence (DNA): TGCAGCGTTGAAGGGCAGGGAGGCTACGAGCAGTACTTC.

The genes are TRBV27 and TRBJ2-7; 11 bases agree with TRBD2. The CDR3 is 15 residues long. Trimming took 6 bases from V and 2 from J; bases not matched to a gene: 6. CDR1 is MNHEY, CDR2 SMNVEV, per germline (reference sequence). The CDR3 here is CASRLAGGATYEQYF. The DNA of the CDR3 is TGTGCCAGCAGGCTAGCGGGAGGTGCGACCTACGAGCAGTACTTC.

The chain links TRBV18 to TRBJ2-3; D is possibly TRBD2 (6 bases). The length of the CDR3 is 15 residues. The V end lost 5 bases, the J end lost 0 bases, and 12 bases lay between the germline ends. Germline-derived CDR1 and CDR2 are KGHSH and LQKENI. The CDR3: CASSAGRPSTDTQYF. For the CDR3, the DNA is TGTGCCAGCTCAGCGGGGCGTCCTAGCACAGATACGCAGTATTTT.

The chain combines TRBV9 with TRBJ2-2, with TRBD2 as a possible D gene (6 bases). There are 14 residues in the CDR3. Germline V gene sequence: CDR1 SGDLS, CDR2 YYNGEE. Trimming took 3 bases from V and 5 from J, leaving 11 bases between them. The CDR3 spells CASSGPAGTGELFF. For the CDR3, the DNA is TGTGCCAGCAGCGGGCCGGCGGGGACCGGGGAGCTGTTTTTT. The full variable domain, completed using reference TRBV9 and TRBJ2-2, is DSGVTQTPKHLITATGQRVTLRCSPRSGDLSVYWYQQSLDQGLQFLIQYYNGEERAKGNILERFSAQQFPDLHSELNLSSLELGDSALYFCASSGPAGTGELFFGEGSRLTVL.

The V gene is TRBV13, the J gene TRBJ2-7; possible D gene TRBD2, 6 bases. Trimming cost V 1 base and J 7 bases, with 23 bases left between them. The germline gives CDR1 PRHDT, CDR2 FYEKMQ (reference sequence). The CDR3 runs to 17 residues. The CDR3 is CASSLDVRRRHGGEQYF. The CDR3 DNA reads TGTGCCAGCAGCTTAGATGTCCGGCGGCGCCACGGGGGTGAGCAGTACTTC.

The chain carries TRBV7-3 and TRBJ1-1, with no clear D. This CDR3 spans 13 amino acids. Trimming took 5 bases from V and 2 from J, leaving 9 bases between them. Looked up from germline, CDR1 is SGHTA and CDR2 is FQGTGA. The CDR3 reads CASSTTINTEAFF. CDR3 nucleotide sequence: TGTGCCAGCAGCACCACAATAAACACTGAAGCTTTCTTT.

This chain connects TRBV5-4 to TRBJ2-3; TRBD1 aligns across 9 bases. Germline values: CDR1 SGHNT, CDR2 YYREEE (reference sequence). This CDR3 is 16 amino acids long. J lost 3 bases, V lost 3 bases, and 8 bases had no gene match. CDR3 protein: CASSWAPGTGTDTQYF. CDR3 DNA sequence: TGTGCCAGCAGCTGGGCCCCCGGGACAGGGACAGATACGCAGTATTTT.

This CDR3 reads CASSLDRNTGELFF. The CDR3 nucleotides read TGTGCCAGCAGCCTGGACAGGAACACCGGGGAGCTGTTTTTT. The rearrangement uses TRBV5-4 and TRBJ2-2; a weak D match, TRBD1 (6 bases). Germline values: CDR1 SGHNT, CDR2 YYREEE (reference sequence). Trimming cost V 4 bases and J 1 base, with 8 bases left between them. The CDR3 sequence is 14 residues long.

This clone appeared a single time. The chain employs TRBV5-1 and TRBJ1-5, with 8 bases lining up with TRBD1. Trimming cost V 4 bases and J 4 bases; bases outside gene matches: 10. The CDR3 is made up of 16 amino acids. Germline loops: CDR1 SGHRS, CDR2 YFSETQ. The CDR3 nucleotides read TGCGCCAGCAGCCTGACCGGGACAGGCGGGAATCAGCCCCAGCATTTT. Translation: CASSLTGTGGNQPQHF.

The chain links TRBV5-6 to TRBJ2-3, with 10 bases identical to TRBD2. The V gene end was trimmed by 4 bases and the J gene end by 0 bases; junction bases not matched to a gene: 5. Germline lookup yields CDR1 SGHDT and CDR2 YYEEEE. The CDR3 consists of 16 residues. CDR3 in DNA: TGTGCCAGCAGCCTCTTTAGCGGGGGGAGCACAGATACGCAGTATTTT. Protein: CASSLFSGGSTDTQYF.

This chain joins TRBV4-1 and TRBJ2-7, with 7 bases matching TRBD1. The CDR3 consists of 16 residues. Unmatched junction bases numbered 7, after V lost 0 bases and J lost 2 bases. Germline loops: CDR1 MGHRA, CDR2 YSYEKL. CDR3 nucleotides: TGCGCCAGCAGCCAAGAACCCCTTGGGACAGCCTACGAGCAGTACTTC. Residues: CASSQEPLGTAYEQYF.

V and J are TRBV15 and TRBJ2-7, with 8 bases that match TRBD1. The V gene's germline CDR1 is LNHNV and CDR2 YYDKDF (reference sequence). The CDR3 totals 17 residues. Unmatched junction bases numbered 10, after V lost 1 base and J lost 2 bases. The CDR3 reads CATSRAGGLREAYEQYF. The CDR3 region has the DNA TGTGCCACCAGCAGAGCAGGGGGCCTGAGGGAGGCCTACGAGCAGTACTTC.

The CDR3 sequence: CASSLLGSGRATDTQYF. CDR3 bases: TGTGCCAGCAGTTTGTTGGGTAGCGGGAGGGCCACAGATACGCAGTATTTT. J is TRBJ2-3 and V is TRBV27; 11 bases are shared with TRBD2. Germline CDR1 and CDR2: MNHEY and SMNVEV (reference sequence). This CDR3 is built from 17 residues. V gave up 3 bases and J gave up 2 bases; unmatched junction bases: 7.

The chain joins TRBV4-1 to TRBJ2-4; 7 positions agree with TRBD2. This CDR3 is built from 17 residues. Trimming cost V 4 bases and J 0 bases; bases outside gene matches: 9. Germline V gene lookup returns CDR1 MGHRA and CDR2 YSYEKL. CDR3 sequence (DNA): TGCGCCAGCAGCCCCATAGGAGCGGGGCTAGCCAAAAACATTCAGTACTTC. Its translation is CASSPIGAGLAKNIQYF.

This chain joins TRBV14 and TRBJ1-2; maybe TRBD1 (6 bases). Germline values: CDR1 SGHDN, CDR2 FVKESK. The V and J ends lost 4 bases and 4 bases respectively, with 10 bases between them. This CDR3 is 13 amino acids long. The CDR3 reads CASSRGGGYGYTF. As DNA, the CDR3 is TGTGCCAGCAGCCGGGGAGGGGGCTATGGCTACACCTTC.

The gene calls are TRBV3-1 (or the pseudogene TRBV3-2) and TRBJ2-1; D may be TRBD1 (5 bases). Between the trimmed V and J ends, which lost 0 bases and 8 bases, there was a span of 14 bases. This CDR3 region has 15 residues. Germline lookup yields CDR1 LGHDT and CDR2 YNNKEL (reference sequence). The CDR3 loop is CASSQETAGKDEQFF. The CDR3, as DNA: TGTGCCAGCAGCCAAGAAACGGCAGGGAAAGATGAGCAGTTCTTC.

The genes are TRBV6-5 and TRBJ1-1; possibly TRBD1 for D (6 bases). Between the trimmed V and J ends, which lost 6 bases and 1 base, there was a span of 15 bases. The CDR3 loop spans 15 amino acids. Germline V gives CDR1 MNHEY, CDR2 SVGAGI. DNA for the CDR3: TGTGCCAGCAGCCCCGAGGGGGGGCGGAACACTGAAGCTTTCTTT. Its translation: CASSPEGGRNTEAFF.

The rearrangement links TRBV28 to TRBJ2-7, with D perhaps TRBD1 (6 bases). Germline-derived CDR1 and CDR2 are MDHEN and SYDVKM. V lost 8 bases and J lost 4, with 15 bases in between. The CDR3 runs to 13 residues. In DNA form, the CDR3 reads TGTGCCAGCTCCACAGGGTTTCTATACGAGCAGTACTTC. Amino acids: CASSTGFLYEQYF. Full variable domain (outside the CDR3, taken from reference TRBV28 and TRBJ2-7): DVKVTQSSRYLVKRTGEKVFLECVQDMDHENMFWYRQDPGLGLRLIYFSYDVKMKEKGDIPEGYSVSREKKERFSLILESASTNQTSMYLCASSTGFLYEQYFGPGTRLTVT.

The chain has TRBV19 and TRBJ1-1, with 9 bases lining up with TRBD1. Germline lookup yields CDR1 LNHDA and CDR2 SQIVND (reference sequence). J lost 1 base, V lost 4 bases, and 10 bases had no gene match. The CDR3 is 17 residues long. CDR3 sequence (DNA): TGTGCCAGTAGTAGCTTTTACAGGGGGCTAGGGAACACTGAAGCTTTCTTT. Protein product: CASSSFYRGLGNTEAFF.